A single T cell receptor beta chain is shown here with its context. What it binds is unknown. In germline, CDR1 is SGHAT, CDR2 FQNNGV. Between the trimmed V and J ends, which lost 2 bases and 0 bases, there was a span of 13 bases. CDR3 length: 16 amino acids. This sample is drawn from a study of T cell repertoires in cytomegalovirus infection. Using its own MiXCR run on the reads, TCRdb lists one record per CDR3 protein. The sample lists 450,000 to 650,000 distinct CDR3 sequences; 40% were seen once. The gene calls are TRBV11-2 and TRBJ2-5, with D tentatively TRBD2 (6 bases). This specimen consisted of cultured PBMCs, obtained from culture after CMV antigen stimulation. The origin of this receptor is a human donor in good health (CMV status not recorded). Some clones in this sample may be carry-over from other donors' samples. This CDR3 is CASSLSLAENQETQYF. CDR3 coding DNA: TGTGCCAGCAGCTTATCACTAGCCGAAAACCAAGAGACCCAGTACTTC.